This T cell receptor (beta chain) was recorded in a study of cytomegalovirus exposure and HLA in healthy donors. Points from the study as a whole: There were some V segments, including TRBV6-2 and TRBV6-3, excluded as indistinguishable. The productive fraction for most TCR beta V segments was about 87% or about 30% in an earlier analysis. Most of the CMV-associated TCR beta chains (in a later analysis) appeared to be HLA-restricted.

The CDR3 sequence is 16 residues long. V was trimmed by 0 bases and J by 9 bases, leaving 18 bases between them. Looked up from germline, CDR1 is LGHNA and CDR2 is YSLEER. When sampled, the donors appeared nominally healthy, though they likely had unrecorded immune exposures. To note about this clone: The antigen is undetermined.

The PCR contained 60 Vbeta and 13 Jbeta primers. The table came from immunoSEQ multiplex PCR; TCRdb's copy has only in-frame clones and leaves some out. The data contain 210,000 or so clones, roughly 73% of them singletons. The sample comprised PBMCs. This sequence was found in a woman between 25 and 40 years old in good health and CMV-seropositive. The V and J genes are TRBV4-3 and TRBJ1-5; D perhaps matches TRBD1 (6 bases). The CDR3 DNA reads TGCGCCAGCAGCCAAGATTTTACGGCAGGGGCCCGGCCCCAGCATTTT. It translates to CASSQDFTAGARPQHF.